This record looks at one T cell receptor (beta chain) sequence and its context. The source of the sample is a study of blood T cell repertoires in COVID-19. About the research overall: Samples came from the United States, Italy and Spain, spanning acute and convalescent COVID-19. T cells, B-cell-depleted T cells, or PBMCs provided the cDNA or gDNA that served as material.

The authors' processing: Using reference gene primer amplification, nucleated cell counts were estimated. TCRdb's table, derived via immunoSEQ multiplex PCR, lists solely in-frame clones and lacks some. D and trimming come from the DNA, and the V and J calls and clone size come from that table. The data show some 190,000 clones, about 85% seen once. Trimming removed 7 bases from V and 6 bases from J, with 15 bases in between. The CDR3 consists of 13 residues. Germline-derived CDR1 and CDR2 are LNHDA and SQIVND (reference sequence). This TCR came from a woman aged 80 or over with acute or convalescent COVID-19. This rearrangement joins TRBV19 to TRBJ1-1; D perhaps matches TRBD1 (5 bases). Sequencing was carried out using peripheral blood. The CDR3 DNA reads TGTGCCAGTACCCCCAGGGTCTGGGCTGAAGCTTTCTTT. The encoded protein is CASTPRVWAEAFF. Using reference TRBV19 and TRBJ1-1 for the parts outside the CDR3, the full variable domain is DGGITQSPKYLFRKEGQNVTLSCEQNLNHDAMYWYRQDPGQGLRLIYYSQIVNDFQKGDIAEGYSVSREKKESFPLTVTSAQKNPTAFYLCASTPRVWAEAFFGQGTRLTVV.